These T cell receptor beta chains were read from a single sample in a study of vaccination and CD4 T cells after COVID-19. TCRdb reprocessed the PCR reads with MiXCR, giving one entry per CDR3 protein. The data show about 10,000 distinct CDR3 sequences, with approximately 57% seen just once and approximately 23% held by the top ten. Their target antigens are unknown. Source material: CD4+ T cells from blood, cultured in vitro. Receptor source: a human donor who had recovered from COVID-19. Each CDR3 is given with its conserved first and last residue. D genes are given only for firm matches. Only some rows state a clone size, as once, few, many or a class for expanded clones.

d_call j_call cdr3_length clone_size v_call cdr3_aa cdr3_nt
NA TRBJ1-6 16 NA TRBV20-1 CSARPTGRDYNSPLHF TGCAGTGCTAGACCTACAGGGCGAGATTATAATTCACCCCTCCACTTT
NA TRBJ1-2 13 NA TRBV5-8 CASSLWGEDGYTF TGTGCCAGCAGCTTGTGGGGGGAGGATGGCTACACCTTC
TRBD1 TRBJ1-2 17 few TRBV15 CATSRELGDRGRYGYTF TGTGCCACCAGCAGAGAACTTGGGGACAGGGGGCGGTATGGCTACACCTTC
NA TRBJ1-5 13 NA TRBV6-2/TRBV6-3 CASSYSGFQPQHF TGTGCCAGCAGTTATTCAGGGTTCCAGCCCCAGCATTTT
NA TRBJ1-2 12 few TRBV10-1 CASSIPVGGYTF TGCGCCAGCAGTATACCTGTCGGGGGCTACACCTTC
TRBD2 TRBJ2-3 15 NA TRBV6-2/TRBV6-3 CASTKYSGMSDTQYF TGTGCCAGCACTAAATATAGCGGGATGTCAGATACGCAGTATTTT
NA TRBJ1-6 16 NA TRBV15 CGTSRDRTIGSSPLHF TGTGGCACCAGCAGAGATAGAACCATCGGTAGTTCACCCCTCCACTTT
NA TRBJ1-6 14 NA TRBV19 CASRYRDVNSPLHF TGTGCCAGTAGGTACCGGGACGTCAATTCACCCCTCCACTTT
NA TRBJ2-7 12 NA TRBV20-1 CSAMGGTYEQYF TGCAGTGCCATGGGCGGAACCTACGAGCAGTACTTC
NA TRBJ2-5 16 NA TRBV5-1 CASSPSLRGQGETQYF TGCGCCAGCAGTCCATCCCTGAGGGGCCAGGGGGAGACCCAGTACTTC
NA TRBJ2-7 15 NA TRBV7-2 CASSPDGGFSYEQYF TGTGCCAGCAGCCCCGACGGCGGATTCTCCTACGAGCAGTACTTC
TRBD1 TRBJ1-6 15 NA TRBV25-1 CASSEQGARNSPLHF TGTGCCAGCAGTGAACAGGGGGCGCGGAATTCACCCCTCCACTTT
NA TRBJ2-7 13 NA TRBV7-9 CASTRRGSYEQYF TGTGCCAGCACCAGAAGGGGCAGCTACGAGCAGTACTTC
NA TRBJ2-7 13 once TRBV7-2 CASSFLGAYEQYF TGTGCCAGCAGCTTTCTGGGGGCCTACGAGCAGTACTTC
NA TRBJ2-6 15 NA TRBV6-2/TRBV6-3 CASSYGGAGANVLTF TGTGCCAGCAGTTATGGGGGAGCTGGGGCCAACGTCCTGACTTTC
NA TRBJ1-2 11 NA TRBV12-3/TRBV12-4 CASSLEGGYTF TGTGCCAGCAGTTTAGAAGGGGGCTACACCTTC
NA TRBJ1-2 16 NA TRBV19 CASSIGGQGHLYGYTF TGTGCCAGTAGTATAGGGGGTCAGGGCCACCTCTATGGCTACACCTTC
TRBD2 TRBJ2-3 15 few TRBV20-1 CSARDWGGVADTQYF TGCAGTGCTAGAGATTGGGGGGGAGTGGCAGATACGCAGTATTTT
TRBD2 TRBJ2-1 17 NA TRBV6-1 CASTPRGGGLLNNEQFF TGTGCCAGCACCCCGAGGGGCGGGGGGCTACTTAACAATGAGCAGTTCTTC
NA TRBJ2-7 15 NA TRBV20-1 CSARDPRGGSYERYF TGCAGTGCTAGAGATCCCAGGGGGGGGTCTTACGAGCGGTACTTC
NA TRBJ1-1 15 NA TRBV5-4 CASSLELGARTEAFF TGTGCCAGCAGCTTGGAACTGGGGGCCCGGACTGAAGCTTTCTTT
NA TRBJ2-5 15 NA TRBV19 CASSGSPRGQETQYF TGTGCCAGTAGTGGGAGCCCTCGGGGACAAGAGACCCAGTACTTC
NA TRBJ2-3 16 NA TRBV2 CASSEMYTGVTDTQYF TGTGCCAGCAGTGAAATGTACACGGGGGTCACAGATACGCAGTATTTT
TRBD2 TRBJ2-1 14 NA TRBV7-3 CASSEGTSGNEQFF TGTGCCAGCAGCGAAGGGACTAGCGGTAATGAGCAGTTCTTC
NA TRBJ2-5 11 once TRBV30 CAWSVGAIKYF TGTGCCTGGAGTGTTGGGGCCATAAAGTACTTC
NA TRBJ2-2 13 few TRBV7-3 CASSNQGTGELFF TGTGCCAGCAGCAATCAGGGTACCGGGGAGCTGTTTTTT
NA TRBJ2-5 15 once TRBV5-1 CASSLVPGNQETQYF TGCGCCAGCAGCTTGGTCCCTGGTAACCAAGAGACCCAGTACTTC
TRBD2 TRBJ2-3 14 NA TRBV5-8 CASSPGLAGDTQYF TGTGCCAGCAGTCCGGGACTAGCGGGTGATACGCAGTATTTT
NA TRBJ2-5 11 once TRBV2 CASGPAKTQYF TGTGCCAGCGGACCAGCTAAGACCCAGTACTTC
TRBD2 TRBJ2-2 16 NA TRBV2 CASSPLATSNTGELFF TGTGCCAGTTCCCCACTAGCGACTTCGAACACCGGGGAGCTGTTTTTT
NA TRBJ1-2 15 NA TRBV7-9 CASSSNVPGLGGYTF TGTGCCAGCAGCTCCAACGTCCCGGGACTTGGTGGCTACACCTTC
TRBD1 TRBJ2-6 17 NA TRBV6-1 CASRRTGGNSGANVLTF TGTGCCAGCAGACGGACAGGGGGGAACTCTGGGGCCAACGTCCTGACTTTC
TRBD1 TRBJ1-5 14 few TRBV2 CASSFTGVGQPQHF TGTGCCAGCAGTTTTACAGGGGTGGGGCAGCCCCAGCATTTT
NA TRBJ1-6 14 large TRBV20-1 CSARDPRDNSPLHF TGCAGTGCTAGAGATCCCCGGGATAATTCACCCCTCCACTTT
NA TRBJ2-3 17 NA TRBV12-3/TRBV12-4 CASSVNSVARIVDTQYF TGTGCCAGCAGTGTGAACTCGGTAGCGAGAATCGTCGATACGCAGTATTTT
NA TRBJ2-2 14 NA TRBV12-3/TRBV12-4 CASSLTLATGELFF TGTGCCAGCAGTTTAACCCTAGCAACCGGGGAGCTGTTTTTT
NA TRBJ1-5 14 NA TRBV18 CASSPGTDNQPQHF TGTGCCAGCTCACCCGGGACGGATAATCAGCCCCAGCATTTT
NA TRBJ2-7 13 NA TRBV11-1 CASSLGWGYEQYF TGTGCCAGCAGCTTAGGGTGGGGCTACGAGCAGTACTTC
TRBD2 TRBJ2-5 15 few TRBV19 CASSSWVAGQETQYF TGTGCCAGTAGTTCTTGGGTAGCGGGGCAAGAGACCCAGTACTTC
NA TRBJ1-2 12 NA TRBV6-2/TRBV6-3 CASSYIEYGYTF TGTGCCAGCAGTTACATCGAATATGGCTACACCTTC
NA TRBJ2-1 16 NA TRBV20-1 CSATSSGRGSYNEQFF TGCAGTGCCACCTCTTCGGGCCGTGGGTCCTACAATGAGCAGTTCTTC
TRBD2 TRBJ2-3 16 NA TRBV10-3 CAISESYGGSGYTQYF TGTGCCATCAGTGAGTCGTATGGCGGGAGCGGTTATACGCAGTATTTT